This T cell receptor (beta chain) came from a study of shared clonotypes between healthy human individuals. Generated by immunoSEQ multiplex PCR, the TCRdb table keeps only in-frame clones and is missing some. This table has 400,000 to 600,000 clones, around 75% appearing once. This CDR3 region has 15 residues. Trimming cost V 1 base and J 4 bases, with 17 bases left between them. In germline, CDR1 is GTSNPN, CDR2 SVGIG (reference sequence). The sequence was collected from a woman aged 40 to 50 in good health. Some clones in this sample may be carry-over from other donors' samples. Input material: PBMCs. V and J are TRBV30 and TRBJ2-7; the D gene is possibly TRBD2 (6 bases). The CDR3 is CAWSGGGRDFYEQYF. For the CDR3, the DNA is TGTGCCTGGAGTGGGGGAGGCAGGGACTTTTACGAGCAGTACTTC. The entire variable domain, with the rest obtained from reference TRBV30 and TRBJ2-7, is as follows: SQTIHQWPATLVQPVGSPLSLECTVEGTSNPNLYWYRQAAGRGLQLLFYSVGIGQISSEVPQNLSASRPQDRQFILSSKKLLLSDSGFYLCAWSGGGRDFYEQYFGPGTRLTVT.